This T cell receptor beta chain was captured by sequencing in a study of blood T cell repertoires in COVID-19. Study-level information: The study drew acute and convalescent COVID-19 samples from the United States, Italy and Spain.

V trimming: 5 bases; J trimming: 9 bases; junction bases outside the gene matches: 5. The CDR3 is 14 amino acids. Germline-derived CDR1 and CDR2 are SGHNT and YYREEE (reference sequence). The method was immunoSEQ multiplex PCR; TCRdb's version includes in-frame clones alone and lacks a portion of them. The table shows some 370,000 clones, with more than 70% occurring only once. The chain employs TRBV5-4 and TRBJ1-6; 10 bases align to TRBD1. Source material: peripheral blood. The receptor comes from a woman aged 25-40 years with COVID-19, enrolled during active disease. CDR3 sequence: CASRAGQGFSPLHF. CDR3 coding DNA: TGTGCCAGCAGGGCGGGACAGGGGTTTTCACCCCTCCACTTT.